This TCR beta chain was obtained from a study of OX40 agonist ivuxolimab in advanced cancers. Study-wide context: Dose-escalation patients' cancers were hepatocellular carcinoma, melanoma, renal cell or head and neck cancer. Three patients, one with hepatocellular carcinoma and two with cutaneous melanoma, achieved partial responses.

CDR3 length equals 14 residues. The germline gives CDR1 SNHLY, CDR2 FYNNEI. Trimming removed 1 base from V and 8 bases from J; junction bases left unmatched: 5. Generated by immunoSEQ multiplex PCR, the TCRdb table keeps only in-frame clones and is missing some. Seen here are about 26,000 clones, more than 75% observed once, and the top ten hold 14%. This sequence joins TRBV2 and TRBJ2-4, with 7 positions matching TRBD2. Sample: CD4+ or CD8+ T cells sorted from blood, taken in a trial of the OX40 agonist ivuxolimab. This receptor was taken from an adult with an advanced solid tumor such as melanoma, head and neck, liver or kidney cancer. The CDR3 nucleotides are TGTGCCAGCAGTGAAGGAGAGGGGAGGGACATTCAGTACTTC. It is translated as CASSEGEGRDIQYF.